The clone carrying this T cell receptor (beta chain) was counted at least ten times. Its antigen is unknown. The data stem from a study of response to subunit inactivated influenza vaccine. The CDR3 extends over 15 amino acids. Germline lookup yields CDR1 LGHNA and CDR2 YSLEER. Unmatched junction bases numbered 4, after V lost 0 bases and J lost 2 bases. TCRdb reprocessed the RT-PCR reads via MiXCR and lists one record per CDR3 protein. The sample lists hundreds of thousands of distinct CDR3 sequences, 15% to 20% seen once, with roughly a tenth in the top ten. Study-wide results and limits: After each seasonal influenza vaccination, few new T cells are recruited, the authors suggested.

The material sequenced was PBMCs from blood, taken more than 4 days after vaccination. The chain joins TRBV4-3 to TRBJ2-7; 7 nucleotides match TRBD1. The TCR comes from a man aged 45 to 65 who received an inactivated influenza vaccine. This chain's CDR3 is CASSQEGQSAYEQYF. CDR3 DNA sequence: TGCGCCAGCAGCCAAGAGGGACAGTCAGCCTACGAGCAGTACTTC.